This is a list of T cell receptor beta chains from one sample in a study of OX40 agonist ivuxolimab in advanced cancers. Only in-frame clones appear in the TCRdb table, and some are missing; sequencing was by immunoSEQ multiplex PCR. Altogether around 99,000 clones are present, 90% being singletons, with the ten largest covering roughly 0.15%. The sequencing used CD4+ or CD8+ T cells sorted from blood, collected in a trial of the OX40 agonist ivuxolimab. These receptors were taken from an adult with an advanced solid tumor such as melanoma, head and neck, liver or kidney cancer. CDR3s include the opening cysteine and the closing phenylalanine or tryptophan. The D gene is left open where the match is weak. Part of the rows lack a size; the others show once, few, many or a class for expanded clones.

size,D,V,J,DNA,CDR3
few,NA,TRBV28,TRBJ2-7,TGTGCCAGCAAGCTGATTCTTGGGGGTTTTGACGAGCAGTACTTC,CASKLILGGFDEQYF
NA,NA,TRBV5-1,TRBJ1-2,TGCGCCAGCAGCTTAATCGGAGCTAACTATGGCTACACCTTC,CASSLIGANYGYTF
NA,NA,TRBV18,TRBJ1-5,TGTGCCAGCTCACAAGGGGGTACTCAGCCCCAGCATTTT,CASSQGGTQPQHF
NA,NA,TRBV11-2,TRBJ1-1,TGTGCCAGCAGCTTAATTCGGGGGGCGCAAGCTTTCTTT,CASSLIRGAQAFF
NA,NA,TRBV5-1,TRBJ2-5,TGCGCCAGCAGCTTCCAGAGACGAGAGACCCAGTACTTC,CASSFQRRETQYF
NA,TRBD1,TRBV27,TRBJ1-6,TGTGCCAGCAGTCCAGGGGGCGCGGTCAATTCACCCCTCCACTTT,CASSPGGAVNSPLHF
once,NA,TRBV9,TRBJ2-3,TGTGCCAGCAGCGTAGGAGGTAGCGCGACCACAGATACGCAGTATTTT,CASSVGGSATTDTQYF
NA,NA,TRBV9,TRBJ1-2,TGTGCCAGCAGCGTAGGCGGACGAATGGACTATGGCTACACCTTC,CASSVGGRMDYGYTF
few,NA,TRBV9,TRBJ2-2,TGTGCCAGCAGCGTAGAGTCAACCGGGGAGCTGTTTTTT,CASSVESTGELFF
NA,TRBD1,TRBV5-4,TRBJ1-5,TGTGCCAGCAGCTTTGGAGGGACAGGCAATCAGCCCCAGCATTTT,CASSFGGTGNQPQHF
NA,NA,TRBV6-1,TRBJ2-5,TGTGCCAGCACCGGGTGGGAGACCCAGTACTTC,CASTGWETQYF